This T cell receptor beta chain comes out of a study of shared clonotypes between healthy human individuals. Here immunoSEQ multiplex PCR was the method, and the copy in TCRdb shows in-frame clones only, minus some. The table includes 2 million to 2.5 million clones, about 90% detected once. The receptor was derived from a man in his late teens or twenties in good health. Some clones in this sample may be carry-over from other donors' samples. Sample: naive CD4+ T cells from PBMCs. Indicated subset: CD45RA+ positively selected.

CDR3: CASSSTGLASEQYF. The CDR3 DNA reads as TGTGCCAGCAGCTCGACGGGACTAGCTTCCGAGCAGTACTTC. This rearrangement joins TRBV11-3 to TRBJ2-7; 9 bases map to TRBD2. V was clipped by 4 bases and J by 6 bases; unmatched bases: 7. Germline assignment: CDR1 SGHNT and CDR2 YENEEA. CDR3 size: 14 residues.